This T cell receptor (beta chain) was captured by sequencing in a study of blood T cell repertoires in COVID-19. Study in general: The United States, Italy and Spain supplied acute and convalescent COVID-19 samples. The analysed material was cDNA or gDNA that came from T cells, B-cell-depleted T cells, or PBMCs.

Concerning this clone: The same CDR3 arises from other DNA sequences in this sample as well.

Per the original methods: Estimates of nucleated cell counts were drawn from the amplification of reference gene primers. Sequencing used immunoSEQ multiplex PCR; TCRdb keeps in-frame clones, though not all of them. Clonal size and the V and J genes are those of that table, whereas D and trimming came from the DNA. The table has under 200,000 clones, 60% to 85% seen once. The CDR3 extends over 13 amino acids. CDR1 and CDR2 (germline): SNHLY, FYNNEI. V was trimmed by 3 bases and J by 0 bases, leaving 5 bases between them. The source material was peripheral blood. This sequence joins TRBV2 and TRBJ1-1, with D maybe TRBD1 (5 bases). The sequence was collected from a woman aged 55-75 years with COVID-19, enrolled during active disease. CDR3 sequence (DNA): TGTGCCAGCAGTGAGGACATGAACACTGAAGCTTTCTTT. Translating it yields CASSEDMNTEAFF.